A selection of T cell receptor beta chains follows, all from one sample in a study of cytomegalovirus exposure and HLA in healthy donors. TCRdb keeps only in-frame clones here, not all; method: immunoSEQ multiplex PCR. The sample shows under 170,000 clones, about three fifths of them seen only once. The sample comprised PBMCs. The receptor set was obtained from a woman aged 55-70 years in good health and CMV-seropositive. The CDR3 runs from the conserved cysteine through the conserved F or W. Each record gives: D gene, J gene, V gene, clone size, CDR3 DNA, CDR3 protein. D genes are given only for firm matches. Clone size, where shown, is once, few, many, or a class for clones that have expanded.

>.|TRBJ1-5|TRBV5-5|few
TGTGCCAGCAGCTTGTCCAGGGCTGATCAGCCCCAGCATTTT
CASSLSRADQPQHF
>.|TRBJ2-2|TRBV28|.
TGTGCCAGCAGACAGGGTGGCAACACCGGGGAGCTGTTTTTT
CASRQGGNTGELFF
>TRBD1|TRBJ2-7|TRBV4-1|.
TGCGCCAGCAGCCAACAGGGGGCCAGCTCCTACGAGCAGTACTTC
CASSQQGASSYEQYF
>.|TRBJ2-5|TRBV28|.
TGTGCCAGCATTGAACCTAGGAAAGAGACCCAGTACTTC
CASIEPRKETQYF
>.|TRBJ2-2|TRBV9|.
TGTGCCAGCAGCATCGCAACAGGGAACACCGGGGAGCTGTTTTTT
CASSIATGNTGELFF
>TRBD2|TRBJ2-3|TRBV7-9|.
TGTGCCAGCAGCTTAGTAGCGGGAGGATGGGATACGCAGTATTTT
CASSLVAGGWDTQYF
>TRBD1|TRBJ1-5|TRBV5-6|.
TGTGCCAGCTCCTTGAGGACAGGGTATAGCAATCAGCCCCAGCATTTT
CASSLRTGYSNQPQHF
>TRBD1|TRBJ1-2|TRBV18|.
TGTGCCAGCTCAAATTTCGGACAGGGTTATGGCTACACCTTC
CASSNFGQGYGYTF
>.|TRBJ1-1|TRBV19|.
TGTGCCAGTAGTGCCTTAACGGGGGGGACGAACACTGAAGCTTTCTTT
CASSALTGGTNTEAFF
>.|TRBJ2-1|TRBV5-1|.
TGCGCCAGCAGCTTCGGACGGGAAGGTGAGCAGTTCTTC
CASSFGREGEQFF
>TRBD2|TRBJ2-2|TRBV19|.
TGTGCCAGTAGTCGACTAGCGGGAGTAGGAGGTGGGGAGCTGTTTTTT
CASSRLAGVGGGELFF
>TRBD2|TRBJ2-1|TRBV4-1|.
TGCGCCAGCAGCCTGGGACTATTCAATGAGCAGTTCTTC
CASSLGLFNEQFF
>.|TRBJ1-1|TRBV9|.
TGTGCCAGCAGCGTATCGGGGGGTCACACTGAAGCTTTCTTT
CASSVSGGHTEAFF
>.|TRBJ2-1|TRBV18|.
TGTGCCAGCTCACCAGACAGGTCAAAAAAAGGTTCGAGCTCCTACAATGAGCAGTTCTTC
CASSPDRSKKGSSSYNEQFF
>.|TRBJ2-7|TRBV28|.
TGTGCCAGCAGTTTCCTTCTGACAGGCGGTGAAGGCGAGCAGTACTTC
CASSFLLTGGEGEQYF
>.|TRBJ1-1|TRBV9|few
TGTGCCAGCAGCCTTCCCTTGTCAGGGCAAACTGAAGCTTTCTTT
CASSLPLSGQTEAFF
>.|TRBJ2-4|TRBV7-2|.
TGTGCCAGCAGCCATGACCCCGGGGAAAACATTCAGTACTTC
CASSHDPGENIQYF
>.|TRBJ2-7|TRBV7-9|.
TGTGCCAGCACGCCCTGGGAGACACCGTCCTACGAGCAGTACTTC
CASTPWETPSYEQYF
>.|TRBJ1-5|TRBV28|.
TGTGCCAGCAGTTTAGGTTCCCCAGGGAATCAGCCCCAGCATTTT
CASSLGSPGNQPQHF
>.|TRBJ1-1|TRBV5-1|.
TGCGCCAGCAGCTTCTTTGGAGGGGACACTGAAGCTTTCTTT
CASSFFGGDTEAFF
>TRBD1|TRBJ2-5|TRBV4-3|few
TGCGCCAGCAGCCGAGGCACAGGGGTTGAAGAGACCCAGTACTTC
CASSRGTGVEETQYF
>.|TRBJ1-5|TRBV7-2|.
TGTGCCAGCAGCTTAGGCCAGGGGCTTAATCAGCCCCAGCATTTT
CASSLGQGLNQPQHF
>.|TRBJ2-7|TRBV28|.
TGTGCCAGCAGCCCGCGGCTTGCTTTACGCGAGCAGTACTTC
CASSPRLALREQYF
>TRBD2|TRBJ2-5|TRBV5-6|once
TGTGCCAGCAGCCGTGGGGGGGGCCAAGAGACCCAGTACTTC
CASSRGGGQETQYF
>TRBD2|TRBJ2-1|TRBV27|.
TGTGCCAGCAGTTTAGGAGGGGGACTAGCCACGCAGTTCTTC
CASSLGGGLATQFF
>.|TRBJ1-5|TRBV27|.
TGTGCCAGCAGTTTATCGGCGGTTTGGCAGCCCCAGCATTTT
CASSLSAVWQPQHF
>.|TRBJ1-1|TRBV29-1|.
TGCAGCGTCTATTTAACTAGCTATCCTATGAACACTGAAGCTTTCTTT
CSVYLTSYPMNTEAFF
>TRBD2|TRBJ2-1|TRBV7-9|.
TGTGCCAGCAGCTCGTACACGGGGGGAGAGCAGTTCTTC
CASSSYTGGEQFF
>.|TRBJ1-1|TRBV5-1|few
TGCGCCAGCAGCGGCCAGGGCATGAACACTGAAGCTTTCTTT
CASSGQGMNTEAFF
>.|TRBJ2-2|TRBV6-5|.
TGTGCCAGCAGTTCTGCTAGTTTCACCGGGGAGCTGTTTTTT
CASSSASFTGELFF
>.|TRBJ2-1|TRBV2|.
TGTGCCACGGCGGGCGGGCTCAGCGAGGAGCAGTTCTTC
CATAGGLSEEQFF
>.|TRBJ2-7|TRBV19|few
TGTGCCAGTAGTTCCCGACAGGCAACCTACGAGCAGTACTTC
CASSSRQATYEQYF
>.|TRBJ1-4|TRBV5-6|.
TGTGCCAGCAGCTTGGAGCAGGTTTATAATGAAAAACTGTTTTTT
CASSLEQVYNEKLFF
>.|TRBJ1-4|TRBV2|.
TGTGCCAGCAGTGAAGAGGTCGGAGGAAAACTGTTTTTT
CASSEEVGGKLFF
>TRBD2|TRBJ2-6|TRBV28|.
TGTGCCAGCAGACCGACTAGCGGCCTCTCTGGGGCCAACGTCCTGACTTTC
CASRPTSGLSGANVLTF
>TRBD1|TRBJ2-2|TRBV15|few
TGTGCCACCAGCACCAACAGGGGGAATACCGGGGAGCTGTTTTTT
CATSTNRGNTGELFF
>.|TRBJ1-4|TRBV9|few
TGTGCCAGCAGCCCAGACTCCCGGCTTTGGGAAAAACTGTTTTTT
CASSPDSRLWEKLFF
>.|TRBJ1-1|TRBV29-1|.
TGCAGCGTTGCAAACACTGAAGCTTTCTTT
CSVANTEAFF
>.|TRBJ1-5|TRBV6-1|.
TGTGCCAGCAGCGGAGGGTTCATCAGCAATCAGCCCCAGCATTTT
CASSGGFISNQPQHF
>.|TRBJ2-7|TRBV5-6|few
TGTGCCAGCAGCAACCAGGCGGGGCTGGGCGAGCAGTACTTC
CASSNQAGLGEQYF
>.|TRBJ2-5|TRBV7-6|few
TGTGCCAGCAGCTTAGTGGGAGCACAGGGAATTGGAGAGACCCAGTACTTC
CASSLVGAQGIGETQYF
>.|TRBJ1-1|TRBV18|.
TGTGCCAGCTCACCACCCGGGGTTTCCACGGAAGCTTTCTTT
CASSPPGVSTEAFF
>TRBD2|TRBJ2-3|TRBV9|few
TGTGCCAGCAGCGTAGCTAGCGGGAGAACAAGCACAGATACGCAGTATTTT
CASSVASGRTSTDTQYF
>.|TRBJ2-7|TRBV7-9|.
TGTGCCAGCAGCTCTAGTGGTTTATTCGGGATACCCTACGAGCAGTACTTC
CASSSSGLFGIPYEQYF
>.|TRBJ1-2|TRBV15|few
TGTGCCACCAGCAGAGATCGCCAGGCCTATGGCTACACCTTC
CATSRDRQAYGYTF
>TRBD1|TRBJ2-2|TRBV11-2|.
TGTGCCAGCAGCGCCGGGACAGGTCCCACCGGGGAGCTGTTTTTT
CASSAGTGPTGELFF
>TRBD2|TRBJ2-1|TRBV5-1|.
TGCGCCAGCAGCGAACTAGCGGGAGGTGGTTACAATGAGCAGTTCTTC
CASSELAGGGYNEQFF
>.|TRBJ2-7|TRBV9|.
TGTGCCAGCAGCGGAGCCGGGGGCTACGAGCAGTACTTC
CASSGAGGYEQYF
>TRBD1|TRBJ2-7|TRBV4-3|.
TGCGCCAGCAGCCAAGATCGGAGACAGGGGGCGGGTGAGCAGTACTTC
CASSQDRRQGAGEQYF